The 9 T cell receptor beta chains listed next were all sequenced from one sample in a study of T cell responses to AZD1222 COVID-19 vaccine. The method was immunoSEQ multiplex PCR; TCRdb's version includes in-frame clones alone and lacks a portion of them. The sample includes 120,000 to 150,000 clones, roughly 90% seen only once; the top ten take 1.4%. The material sequenced was peripheral blood, taken on day 0 of AZD1222 vaccination. The receptors come from an adult in good health.

The chain employs TRBV19 and TRBJ2-7; maybe TRBD1 (6 bases). This CDR3 has 11 residues. Trimming left V 6 bases short and J 4 bases short, with 7 bases between. From germline, CDR1 is LNHDA and CDR2 SQIVND (reference sequence). The CDR3 loop is CASRRGYEQYF. The CDR3 nucleotides read TGTGCCAGTAGGAGGGGGTACGAGCAGTACTTC.

V usage is TRBV9 and J usage is TRBJ2-1, with D possibly matching TRBD2 (5 bases). V lost 4 bases to trimming and J lost 8 bases, with 19 bases between them. There are 15 residues in the CDR3. The germline gives CDR1 SGDLS, CDR2 YYNGEE. CDR3 region: CASSTLAATADEQFF. CDR3 coding DNA: TGTGCCAGCAGCACGCTAGCCGCTACGGCGGATGAGCAGTTCTTC.

This chain connects TRBV28 to TRBJ1-1, with D maybe TRBD1 (6 bases). The CDR3 runs 17 residues. CDR1 and CDR2 (germline): MDHEN, SYDVKM. V lost 5 bases to trimming and J lost 6 bases, with 25 bases between them. CDR3 in amino acids: CASSTRRVGGPGPEAFF. The CDR3 DNA follows: TGTGCCAGCAGTACCCGCCGGGTTGGGGGGCCGGGGCCTGAAGCTTTCTTT.

This clone was counted only a few times. The chain carries TRBV7-8 and TRBJ2-5; TRBD1 matches 11 bases. J gave up 3 bases and V 3 bases, and 6 bases lay outside the gene matches. CDR3 length: 16 residues. Germline V gene data show CDR1 as SGHVS and CDR2 as FQNEAQ. This CDR3 reads CASSFGRDRGKETQYF. In DNA, the CDR3 is TGTGCCAGCAGCTTCGGGCGGGACAGGGGGAAAGAGACCCAGTACTTC.

This clone was recorded a few times. J is TRBJ2-1 and V is TRBV7-9; weak D call: TRBD2 (5 bases). With 5 bases removed from V and 5 bases from J, the gap between germline ends came to 7 bases. Germline values: CDR1 SEHNR, CDR2 FQNEAQ (reference sequence). This CDR3 has 12 residues. The CDR3 coding sequence is TGTGCCAGCAGCCCCGGGGACAATGAGCAGTTCTTC. Translated: CASSPGDNEQFF. Together with reference TRBV7-9 and TRBJ2-1, the CDR3 gives the full variable domain: DTGVSQNPRHKITKRGQNVTFRCDPISEHNRLYWYRQTLGQGPEFLTYFQNEAQLEKSRLLSDRFSAERPKGSFSTLEIQRTEQGDSAMYLCASSPGDNEQFFGPGTRLTVL.

This rearrangement joins TRBV30 to TRBJ1-1; 12 positions agree with TRBD1. CDR1 is GTSNPN and CDR2 is SVGIG in the germline V gene (reference sequence). The CDR3 sequence is 16 residues long. Trimming at V came to 3 bases and at J to 1 base, leaving 6 bases not matched to a gene. The CDR3 loop is CAWRSPGQGANTEAFF. CDR3 DNA: TGTGCCTGGAGAAGCCCGGGACAGGGGGCGAACACTGAAGCTTTCTTT.

J is TRBJ1-5 and V is TRBV27, with 10 bases matching TRBD1. The CDR3 length is 16 residues. The V gene's germline CDR1 is MNHEY and CDR2 SMNVEV (reference sequence). Trimming at V came to 2 bases and at J to 3 bases, leaving 4 bases not matched to a gene. Written as DNA, the CDR3 is TGTGCCAGCAGTTTACTGGGGACAGGGGACAATCAGCCCCAGCATTTT. It specifies CASSLLGTGDNQPQHF.

This chain connects TRBV5-4 to TRBJ2-2, with 10 bases matching TRBD2. Germline values: CDR1 SGHNT, CDR2 YYREEE (reference sequence). The CDR3 runs to 20 residues. The ends lost 0 bases at V and 6 bases at J; junction bases unmatched: 17. The CDR3 region has the DNA TGTGCCAGCAGCTTGGCCGGTATCAGCGGGAGGGGGAGAGTCGCCGGGGAGCTGTTTTTT. Its protein product is CASSLAGISGRGRVAGELFF.

The J gene is TRBJ2-7, the V gene TRBV10-3; D might be TRBD1 (6 bases). This CDR3 is 15 amino acids long. From germline, CDR1 is ENHRY and CDR2 SYGVKD. CDR3 in amino acids: CASHQGPPGSYEQYF. In nucleotides, the CDR3 is TGTGCGAGCCACCAGGGGCCGCCTGGCTCCTACGAGCAGTACTTC.